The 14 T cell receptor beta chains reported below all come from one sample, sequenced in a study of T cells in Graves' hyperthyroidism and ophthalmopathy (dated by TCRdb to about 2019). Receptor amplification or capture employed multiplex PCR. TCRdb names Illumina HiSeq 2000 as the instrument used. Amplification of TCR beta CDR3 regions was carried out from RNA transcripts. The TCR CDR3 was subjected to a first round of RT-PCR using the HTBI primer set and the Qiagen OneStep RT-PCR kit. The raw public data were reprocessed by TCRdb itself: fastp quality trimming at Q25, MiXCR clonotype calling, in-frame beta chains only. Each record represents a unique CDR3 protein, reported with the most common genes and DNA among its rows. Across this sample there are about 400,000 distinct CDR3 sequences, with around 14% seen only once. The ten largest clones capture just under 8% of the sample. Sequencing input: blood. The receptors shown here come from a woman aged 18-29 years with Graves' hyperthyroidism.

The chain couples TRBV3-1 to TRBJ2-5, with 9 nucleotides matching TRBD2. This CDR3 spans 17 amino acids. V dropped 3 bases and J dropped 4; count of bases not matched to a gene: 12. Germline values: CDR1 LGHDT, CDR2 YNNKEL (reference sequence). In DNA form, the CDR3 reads TGTGCCAGCAGCCACCGGAGCGGCGGGAGGGCGGGAGAGACCCAGTACTTC. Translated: CASSHRSGGRAGETQYF.

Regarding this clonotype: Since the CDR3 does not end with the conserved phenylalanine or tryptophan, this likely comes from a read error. The DNA for the CDR3 is TGTGCCAGCAGCCTTGGACAGGGCGATCAGCCCCAGCATCTT. Its translation: CASSLGQGDQPQHL. The chain combines TRBV6-2 or TRBV6-3 with TRBJ1-5, with 8 positions matching TRBD1. The CDR3 runs to 14 residues. The trim removed 6 bases at V and 5 bases at J, leaving 6 bases unmatched. Germline values: CDR1 MNHEY, CDR2 SVGEGT.

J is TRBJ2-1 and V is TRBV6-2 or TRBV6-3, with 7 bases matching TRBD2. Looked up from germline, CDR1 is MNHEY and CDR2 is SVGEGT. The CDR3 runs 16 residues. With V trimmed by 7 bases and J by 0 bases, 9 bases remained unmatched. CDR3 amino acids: CASMGRGYSSYNEQFF. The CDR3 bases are TGTGCCAGCATGGGGCGGGGGTATAGCTCCTACAATGAGCAGTTCTTC.

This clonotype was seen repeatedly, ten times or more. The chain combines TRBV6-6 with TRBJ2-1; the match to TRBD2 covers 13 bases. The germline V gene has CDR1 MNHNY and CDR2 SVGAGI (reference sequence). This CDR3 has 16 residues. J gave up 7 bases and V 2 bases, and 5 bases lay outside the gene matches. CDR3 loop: CASSYGRTSGSNEQFF. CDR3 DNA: TGTGCCAGCAGTTACGGTCGGACTAGCGGGAGTAATGAGCAGTTCTTC.

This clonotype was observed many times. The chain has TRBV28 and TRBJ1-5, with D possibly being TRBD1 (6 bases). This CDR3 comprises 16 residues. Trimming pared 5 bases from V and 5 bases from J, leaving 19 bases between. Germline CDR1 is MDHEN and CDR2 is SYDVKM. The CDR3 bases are TGTGCCAGCAGTATCACCCATACAGGGTACGATCAGCCCCAGCATTTT. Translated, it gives CASSITHTGYDQPQHF.

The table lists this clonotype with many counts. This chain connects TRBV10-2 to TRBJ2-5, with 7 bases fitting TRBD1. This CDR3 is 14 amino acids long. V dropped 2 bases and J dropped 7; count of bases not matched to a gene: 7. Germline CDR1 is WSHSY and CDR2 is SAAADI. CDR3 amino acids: CASSEGGQYRTQYF. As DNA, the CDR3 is TGCGCCAGCAGTGAGGGGGGACAGTACCGGACCCAGTACTTC.

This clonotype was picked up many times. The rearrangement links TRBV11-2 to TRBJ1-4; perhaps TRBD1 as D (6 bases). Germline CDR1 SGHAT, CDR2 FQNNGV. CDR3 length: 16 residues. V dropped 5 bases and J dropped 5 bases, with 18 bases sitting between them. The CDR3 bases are TGTGCCAGCAGCGTCCTCGGGGGCCGCGTAAATGAAAAACTGTTTTTT. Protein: CASSVLGGRVNEKLFF.

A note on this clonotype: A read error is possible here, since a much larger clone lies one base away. CDR3 nucleotide sequence: TGTGCCAGCAGCTTAGAACAGGCGATTAATAAAAAACTGTTTTTT. Translated, it gives CASSLEQAINKKLFF. The genes are TRBV7-2 and TRBJ1-4; the D gene is possibly TRBD1 (5 bases). The CDR3 has 15 residues. The germline CDR1 and CDR2 sequences are SGHTA and FQGNSA.

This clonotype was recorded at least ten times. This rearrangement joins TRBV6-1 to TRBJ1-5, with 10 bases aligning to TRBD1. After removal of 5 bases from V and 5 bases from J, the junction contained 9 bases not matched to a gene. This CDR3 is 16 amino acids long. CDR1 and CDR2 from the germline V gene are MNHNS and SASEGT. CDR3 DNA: TGTGCCAGCAGTCCTAGGACAGGGGGGGCTTATCAGCCCCAGCATTTT. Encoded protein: CASSPRTGGAYQPQHF.

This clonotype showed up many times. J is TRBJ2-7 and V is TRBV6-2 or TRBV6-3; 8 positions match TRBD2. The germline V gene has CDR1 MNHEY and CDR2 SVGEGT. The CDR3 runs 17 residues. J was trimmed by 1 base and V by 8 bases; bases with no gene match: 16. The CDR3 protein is CASRSMSRAGVSYEQYF. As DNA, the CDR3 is TGTGCCAGCCGATCCATGTCCAGAGCGGGGGTATCCTACGAGCAGTACTTC.

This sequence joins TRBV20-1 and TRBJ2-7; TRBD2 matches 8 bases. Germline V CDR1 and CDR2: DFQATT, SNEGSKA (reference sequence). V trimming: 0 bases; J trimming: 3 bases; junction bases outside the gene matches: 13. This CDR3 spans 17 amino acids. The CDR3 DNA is TGCAGTGCTAGAGACTACGGGGGGGCGGGAGGCAGCTACGAGCAGTACTTC. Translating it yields CSARDYGGAGGSYEQYF.

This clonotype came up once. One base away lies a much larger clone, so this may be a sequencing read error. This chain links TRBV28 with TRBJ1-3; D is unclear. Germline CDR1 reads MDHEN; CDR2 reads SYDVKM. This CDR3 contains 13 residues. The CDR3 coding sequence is TGTGCCAGCAGTGGAAATTCGCGGAACACCATGTATTTT. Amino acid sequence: CASSGNSRNTMYF.

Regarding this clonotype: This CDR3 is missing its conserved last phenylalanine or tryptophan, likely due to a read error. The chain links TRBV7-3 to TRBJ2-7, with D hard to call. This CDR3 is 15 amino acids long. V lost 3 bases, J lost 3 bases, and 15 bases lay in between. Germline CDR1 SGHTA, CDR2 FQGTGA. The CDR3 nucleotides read TGTGCCAGCAGCTTCTTCCCAGGCAGCTTCTACGAGCAGTACCTC. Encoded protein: CASSFFPGSFYEQYL.

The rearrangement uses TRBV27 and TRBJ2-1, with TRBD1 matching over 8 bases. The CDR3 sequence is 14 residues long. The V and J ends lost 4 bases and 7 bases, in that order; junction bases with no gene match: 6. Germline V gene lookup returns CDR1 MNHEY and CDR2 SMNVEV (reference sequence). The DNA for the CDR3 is TGTGCCAGCAGTTGGCGGACAGGGTTGAATGAGCAGTTCTTC. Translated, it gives CASSWRTGLNEQFF.